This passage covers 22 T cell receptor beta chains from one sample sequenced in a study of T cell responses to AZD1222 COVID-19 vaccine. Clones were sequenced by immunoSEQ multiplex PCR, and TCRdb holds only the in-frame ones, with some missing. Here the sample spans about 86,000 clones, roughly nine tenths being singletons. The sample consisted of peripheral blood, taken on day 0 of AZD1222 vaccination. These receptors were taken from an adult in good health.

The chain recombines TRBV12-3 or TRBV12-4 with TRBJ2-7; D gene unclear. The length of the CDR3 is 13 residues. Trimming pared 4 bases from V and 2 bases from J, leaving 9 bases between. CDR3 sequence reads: CASSSPPPYEQYF. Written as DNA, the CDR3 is TGTGCCAGCAGTTCCCCCCCGCCCTACGAGCAGTACTTC.

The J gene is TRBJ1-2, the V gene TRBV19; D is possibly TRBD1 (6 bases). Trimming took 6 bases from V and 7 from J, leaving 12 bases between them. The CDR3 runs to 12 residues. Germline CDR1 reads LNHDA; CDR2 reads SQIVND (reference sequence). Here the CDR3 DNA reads TGTGCCAGTAGGAACGACAGGTTTGGCTACACCTTC. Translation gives CASRNDRFGYTF.

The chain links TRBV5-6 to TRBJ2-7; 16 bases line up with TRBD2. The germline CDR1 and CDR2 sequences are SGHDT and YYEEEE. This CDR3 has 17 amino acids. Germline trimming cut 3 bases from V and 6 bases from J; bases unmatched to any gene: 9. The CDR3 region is CASSSIGTSGRAGEQYF. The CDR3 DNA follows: TGTGCCAGCAGCTCGATTGGGACTAGCGGGAGGGCCGGCGAGCAGTACTTC.

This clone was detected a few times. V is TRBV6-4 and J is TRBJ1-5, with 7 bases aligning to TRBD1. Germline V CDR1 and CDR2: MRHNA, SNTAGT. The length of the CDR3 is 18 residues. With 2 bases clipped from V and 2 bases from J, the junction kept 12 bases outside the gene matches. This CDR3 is CASSDRTGQDAGNQPQHF. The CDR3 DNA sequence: TGTGCCAGCAGTGACCGAACAGGACAGGATGCGGGCAATCAGCCCCAGCATTTT.

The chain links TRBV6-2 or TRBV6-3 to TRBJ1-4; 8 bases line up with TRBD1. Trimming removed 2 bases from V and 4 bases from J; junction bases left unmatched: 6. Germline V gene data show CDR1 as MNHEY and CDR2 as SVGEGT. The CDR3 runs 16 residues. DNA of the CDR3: TGTGCCAGCAGTTACACCGTGACAGGGGTTAATGAAAAACTGTTTTTT. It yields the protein CASSYTVTGVNEKLFF.

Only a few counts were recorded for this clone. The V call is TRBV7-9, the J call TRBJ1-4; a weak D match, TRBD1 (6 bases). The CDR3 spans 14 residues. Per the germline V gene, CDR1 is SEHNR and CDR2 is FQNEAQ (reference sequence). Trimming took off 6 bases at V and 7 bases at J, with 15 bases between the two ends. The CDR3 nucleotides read TGTGCCAGCAGTTTAACGGGGGGCAGTGAAAAACTGTTTTTT. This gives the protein CASSLTGGSEKLFF.

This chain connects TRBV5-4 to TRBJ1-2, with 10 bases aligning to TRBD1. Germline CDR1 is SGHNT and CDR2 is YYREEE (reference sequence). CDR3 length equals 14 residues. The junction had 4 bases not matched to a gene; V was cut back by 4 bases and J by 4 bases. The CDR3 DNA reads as TGTGCCAGCAGCGTGGGACAGGGGAGCTATGGCTACACCTTC. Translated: CASSVGQGSYGYTF. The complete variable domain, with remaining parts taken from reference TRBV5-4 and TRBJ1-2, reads ETGVTQSPTHLIKTRGQQVTLRCSSQSGHNTVSWYQQALGQGPQFIFQYYREEENGRGNFPPRFSGLQFPNYSSELNVNALELDDSALYLCASSVGQGSYGYTFGSGTRLTVV.

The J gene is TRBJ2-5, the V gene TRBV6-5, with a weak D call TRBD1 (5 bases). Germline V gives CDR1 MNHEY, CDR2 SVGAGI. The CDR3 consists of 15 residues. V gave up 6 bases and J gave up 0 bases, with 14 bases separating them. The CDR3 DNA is TGTGCCAGCAGGAGAACAGGCTCTCACCAAGAGACCCAGTACTTC. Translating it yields CASRRTGSHQETQYF.

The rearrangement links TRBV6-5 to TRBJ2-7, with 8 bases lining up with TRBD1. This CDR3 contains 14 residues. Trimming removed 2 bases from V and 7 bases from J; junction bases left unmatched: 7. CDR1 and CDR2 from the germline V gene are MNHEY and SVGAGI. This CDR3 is CASSYGQGAREQYF. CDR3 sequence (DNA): TGTGCCAGCAGTTACGGGCAGGGGGCGCGGGAGCAGTACTTC.

This CDR3 reads CASSQVLGVGGSYEQYF. CDR3 sequence (DNA): TGCGCCAGCAGCCAAGTCCTTGGGGTTGGAGGGTCCTACGAGCAGTACTTC. The J gene is TRBJ2-7, the V gene TRBV4-1; D may be TRBD2 (6 bases). The length of the CDR3 is 17 residues. Trimming took off 1 base at V and 1 base at J, with 17 bases between the two ends. Germline CDR1 and CDR2: MGHRA and YSYEKL.

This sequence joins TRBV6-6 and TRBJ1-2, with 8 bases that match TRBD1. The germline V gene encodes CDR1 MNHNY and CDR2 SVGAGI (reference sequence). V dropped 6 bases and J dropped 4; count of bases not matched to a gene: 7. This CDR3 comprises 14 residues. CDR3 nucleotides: TGTGCCAGCAGGACTGGGGGACAGGCCTATGGCTACACCTTC. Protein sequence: CASRTGGQAYGYTF.

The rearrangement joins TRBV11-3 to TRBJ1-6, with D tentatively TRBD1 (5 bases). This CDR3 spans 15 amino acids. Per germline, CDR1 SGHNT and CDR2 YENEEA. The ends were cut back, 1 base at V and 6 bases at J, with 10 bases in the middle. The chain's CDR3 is CASSLVGQANSPLHF. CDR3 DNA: TGTGCCAGCAGCTTAGTCGGACAAGCTAATTCACCCCTCCACTTT. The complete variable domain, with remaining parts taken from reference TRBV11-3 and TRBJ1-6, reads EAGVVQSPRYKIIEKKQPVAFWCNPISGHNTLYWYLQNLGQGPELLIRYENEEAVDDSQLPKDRFSAERLKGVDSTLKIQPAELGDSAVYLCASSLVGQANSPLHFGNGTRLTVT.

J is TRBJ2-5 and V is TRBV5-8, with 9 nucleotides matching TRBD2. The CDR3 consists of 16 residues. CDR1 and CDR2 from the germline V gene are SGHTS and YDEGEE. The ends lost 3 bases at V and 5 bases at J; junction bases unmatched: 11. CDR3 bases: TGTGCCAGCAGCTCTTCCCTTCTAGCGGGGCGCGAGACCCAGTACTTC. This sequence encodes CASSSSLLAGRETQYF.

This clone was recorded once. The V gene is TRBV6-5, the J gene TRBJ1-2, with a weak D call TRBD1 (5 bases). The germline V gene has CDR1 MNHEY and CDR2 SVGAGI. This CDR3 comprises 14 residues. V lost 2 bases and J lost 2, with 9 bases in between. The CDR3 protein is CASSYGTGNYGYTF. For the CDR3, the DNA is TGTGCCAGCAGTTACGGGACGGGCAACTATGGCTACACCTTC.

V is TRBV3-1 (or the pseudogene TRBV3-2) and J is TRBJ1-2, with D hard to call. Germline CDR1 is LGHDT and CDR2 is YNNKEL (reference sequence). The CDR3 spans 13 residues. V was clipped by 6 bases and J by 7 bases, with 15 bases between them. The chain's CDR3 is CASSPLPGSGYTF. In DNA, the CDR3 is TGTGCCAGCAGTCCACTTCCCGGGAGTGGCTACACCTTC.

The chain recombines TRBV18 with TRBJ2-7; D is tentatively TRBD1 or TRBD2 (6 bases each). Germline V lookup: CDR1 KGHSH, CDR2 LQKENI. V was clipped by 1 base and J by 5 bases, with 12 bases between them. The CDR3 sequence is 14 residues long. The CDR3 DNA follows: TGTGCCAGCTCACCACAGGGGGGCGCGGACGAGCAGTACTTC. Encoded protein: CASSPQGGADEQYF. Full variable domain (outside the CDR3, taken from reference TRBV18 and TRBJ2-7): NAGVMQNPRHLVRRRGQEARLRCSPMKGHSHVYWYRQLPEEGLKFMVYLQKENIIDESGMPKERFSAEFPKEGPSILRIQQVVRGDSAAYFCASSPQGGADEQYFGPGTRLTVT.

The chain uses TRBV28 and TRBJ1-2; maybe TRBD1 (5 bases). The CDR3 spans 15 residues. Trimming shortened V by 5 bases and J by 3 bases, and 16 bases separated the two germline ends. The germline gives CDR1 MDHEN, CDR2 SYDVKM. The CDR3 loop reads CASSRGGSIDYGYTF. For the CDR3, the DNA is TGTGCCAGCAGTCGGGGGGGGTCTATCGACTATGGCTACACCTTC.

The CDR3 protein is CASSIGFGTEAFF. The CDR3 DNA reads as TGTGCCAGTAGTATAGGTTTCGGGACTGAAGCTTTCTTT. The chain joins TRBV19 to TRBJ1-1; D is undetermined. V was clipped by 1 base and J by 5 bases, with 8 bases between them. The CDR3 sequence is 13 residues long. From germline, CDR1 is LNHDA and CDR2 SQIVND (reference sequence).

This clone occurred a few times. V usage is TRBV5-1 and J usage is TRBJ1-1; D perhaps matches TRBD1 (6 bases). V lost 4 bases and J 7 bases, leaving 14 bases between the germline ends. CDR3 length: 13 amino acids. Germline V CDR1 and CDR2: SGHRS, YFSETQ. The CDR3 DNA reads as TGCGCCAGCAGCCTGGGGGGGCGGAATGAAGCTTTCTTT. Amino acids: CASSLGGRNEAFF.

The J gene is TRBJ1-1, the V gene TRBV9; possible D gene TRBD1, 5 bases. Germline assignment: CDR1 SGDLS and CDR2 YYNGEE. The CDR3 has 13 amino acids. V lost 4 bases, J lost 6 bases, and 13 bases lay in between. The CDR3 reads CASSQRGPAEAFF. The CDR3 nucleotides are TGTGCCAGCAGCCAGCGGGGCCCGGCTGAAGCTTTCTTT.

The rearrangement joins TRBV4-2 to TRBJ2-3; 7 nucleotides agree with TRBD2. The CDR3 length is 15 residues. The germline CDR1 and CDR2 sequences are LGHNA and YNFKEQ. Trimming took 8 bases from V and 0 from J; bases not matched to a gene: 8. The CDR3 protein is CASGGASGSTDTQYF. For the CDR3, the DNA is TGTGCCAGCGGAGGGGCTAGCGGTAGCACAGATACGCAGTATTTT.

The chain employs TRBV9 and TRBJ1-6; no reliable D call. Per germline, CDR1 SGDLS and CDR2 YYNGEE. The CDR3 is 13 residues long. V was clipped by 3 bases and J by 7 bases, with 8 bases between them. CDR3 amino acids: CASSGNLNSPLHF. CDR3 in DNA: TGTGCCAGCAGCGGAAACTTAAATTCACCCCTCCACTTT.